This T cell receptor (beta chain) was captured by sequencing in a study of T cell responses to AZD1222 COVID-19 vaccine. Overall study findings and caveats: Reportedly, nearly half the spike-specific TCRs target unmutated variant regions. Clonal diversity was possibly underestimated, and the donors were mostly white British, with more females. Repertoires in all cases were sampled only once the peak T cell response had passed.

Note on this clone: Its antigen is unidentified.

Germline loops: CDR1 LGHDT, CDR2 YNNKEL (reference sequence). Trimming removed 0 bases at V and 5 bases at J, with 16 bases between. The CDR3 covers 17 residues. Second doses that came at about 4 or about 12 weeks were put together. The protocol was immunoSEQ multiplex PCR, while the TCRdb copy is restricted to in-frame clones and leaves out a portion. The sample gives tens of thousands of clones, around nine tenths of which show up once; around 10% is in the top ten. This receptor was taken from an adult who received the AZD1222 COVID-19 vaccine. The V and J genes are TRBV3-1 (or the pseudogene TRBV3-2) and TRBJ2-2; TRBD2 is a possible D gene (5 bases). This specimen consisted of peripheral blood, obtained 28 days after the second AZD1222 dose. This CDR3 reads CASSQDLPGMGTGELFF. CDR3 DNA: TGTGCCAGCAGCCAAGATCTGCCGGGGATGGGGACCGGGGAGCTGTTTTTT.